The TCR beta chain under discussion was sequenced for a study of shared clonotypes between healthy human individuals. V was cut by 6 bases and J by 3 bases, with 17 bases left in between. Per germline, CDR1 SGHAT and CDR2 FQNNGV. The CDR3 is 15 amino acids. Per sorted-subset replicate PCR, input was approximately 200 ng DNA, representing roughly 29,000 T cell genomes. Assay used: immunoSEQ multiplex PCR; TCRdb lists only in-frame clones, some missing. The profile shows 850,000 to 1,200,000 clones, about 80% of them singletons. Sequencing was carried out using memory CD4+ T cells sorted from blood. The subset: CD45RA-negative fraction. This sequence was found in a man younger than 35 in good health. The rearrangement links TRBV11-2 to TRBJ1-2; the D is unclear. The CDR3 loop is CASRPLKGQDYGYTF. CDR3 coding DNA: TGTGCCAGCAGACCCCTGAAGGGCCAGGACTATGGCTACACCTTC.